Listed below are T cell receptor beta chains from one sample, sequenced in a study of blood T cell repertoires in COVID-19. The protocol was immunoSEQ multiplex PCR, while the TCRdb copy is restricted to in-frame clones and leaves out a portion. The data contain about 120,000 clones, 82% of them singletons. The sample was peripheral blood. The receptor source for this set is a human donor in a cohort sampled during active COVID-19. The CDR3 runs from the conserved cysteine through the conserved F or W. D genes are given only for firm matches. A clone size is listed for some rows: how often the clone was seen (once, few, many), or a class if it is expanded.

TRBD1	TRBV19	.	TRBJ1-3	CASRTGTASGNTIYF	TGTGCCAGTAGAACCGGGACAGCCTCTGGAAACACCATATATTTT
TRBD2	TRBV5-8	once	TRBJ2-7	CASSLFSGGGTYEQYF	TGTGCCAGCAGCTTGTTCTCGGGGGGTGGTACCTACGAGCAGTACTTC
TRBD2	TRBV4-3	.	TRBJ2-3	CASSQGGGTDTQYF	TGCGCCAGCAGCCAGGGAGGGGGCACAGATACGCAGTATTTT
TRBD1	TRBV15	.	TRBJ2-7	CATRQGYEQYF	TGTGCCACCCGACAGGGCTACGAGCAGTACTTC
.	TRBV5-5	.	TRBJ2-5	CASSLAGPQETQYF	TGTGCCAGCAGCTTGGCAGGGCCCCAAGAGACCCAGTACTTC
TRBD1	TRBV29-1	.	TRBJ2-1	CSVGTGWEQFF	TGCAGCGTAGGGACAGGGTGGGAGCAGTTCTTC
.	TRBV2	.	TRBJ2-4	CASRQDRLNQLAKNIQYF	TGTGCCAGCAGGCAAGACAGGTTAAATCAACTAGCCAAAAACATTCAGTACTTC
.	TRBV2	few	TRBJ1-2	CASFSAADGYTF	TGTGCCAGCTTCTCGGCGGCAGACGGCTACACCTTC
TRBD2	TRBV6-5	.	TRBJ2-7	CASSYTGGPGEQYF	TGTGCCAGCAGTTACACGGGGGGGCCTGGTGAGCAGTACTTC
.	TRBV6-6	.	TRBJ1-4	CASRTGQLKLFF	TGTGCCAGCAGGACTGGACAGCTAAAACTGTTTTTT
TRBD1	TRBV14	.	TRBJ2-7	CASSPGTGFWSYEQYF	TGTGCCAGCAGCCCGGGGACAGGGTTTTGGAGCTACGAGCAGTACTTC
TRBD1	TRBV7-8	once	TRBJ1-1	CASSPRQGNTEAFF	TGTGCCAGCAGCCCAAGACAGGGCAACACTGAAGCTTTCTTT
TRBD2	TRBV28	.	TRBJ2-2	CASSFSGGLPGELFF	TGTGCCAGCAGCTTTAGCGGGGGGTTGCCCGGGGAGCTGTTTTTT
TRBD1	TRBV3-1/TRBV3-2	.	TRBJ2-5	CASSPTGGLETQYF	TGTGCCAGCAGCCCGACAGGGGGACTAGAGACCCAGTACTTC
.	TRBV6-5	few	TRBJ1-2	CASRFTGFLGYTF	TGTGCCAGCAGATTCACAGGATTTCTAGGCTACACCTTC
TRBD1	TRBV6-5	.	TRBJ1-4	CASSYSGTVDEKLFF	TGTGCCAGCAGTTACTCCGGGACAGTAGATGAAAAACTGTTTTTT
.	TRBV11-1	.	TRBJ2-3	CASSRDLSSTDTQYF	TGTGCCAGCAGCCGGGACTTATCTAGCACAGATACGCAGTATTTT
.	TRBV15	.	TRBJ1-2	CATSRVWGQVGYTF	TGTGCCACCAGCAGAGTTTGGGGGCAGGTTGGCTACACCTTC
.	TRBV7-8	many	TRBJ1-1	CASRPTGIAEAFF	TGTGCCAGCAGGCCTACAGGAATAGCTGAAGCTTTCTTT
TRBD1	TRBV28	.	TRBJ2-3	CASSSAGTGIGTDTQYF	TGTGCCAGCAGTTCGGCTGGGACAGGGATAGGCACAGATACGCAGTATTTT
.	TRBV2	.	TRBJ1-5	CASRGGGQPQHF	TGTGCCAGCAGGGGGGGTGGCCAGCCCCAGCATTTT
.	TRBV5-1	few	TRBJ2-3	CASSLGRGLDTQYF	TGCGCCAGCAGCTTAGGGCGGGGGCTTGATACGCAGTATTTT
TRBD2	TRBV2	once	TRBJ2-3	CASSDLGLAGVGTQYF	TGTGCCAGCAGTGATTTGGGACTAGCGGGGGTGGGTACGCAGTATTTT
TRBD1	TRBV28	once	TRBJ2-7	CASRKGQGYEQYF	TGTGCCAGCAGAAAGGGACAGGGTTACGAGCAGTACTTC
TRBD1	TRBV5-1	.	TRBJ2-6	CASSPSLQGAGANVLTF	TGCGCCAGCAGCCCCTCCCTACAGGGGGCTGGGGCCAACGTCCTGACTTTC
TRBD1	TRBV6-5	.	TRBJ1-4	CASSYSRDRGEKLFF	TGTGCCAGCAGTTACTCCCGGGACAGGGGTGAAAAACTGTTTTTT
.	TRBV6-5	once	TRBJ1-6	CASTLWGDNSPLHF	TGTGCCAGCACCCTTTGGGGGGACAATTCACCCCTCCACTTT
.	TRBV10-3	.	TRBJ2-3	CAISIGEDTQYF	TGTGCCATCAGTATTGGGGAGGATACGCAGTATTTT
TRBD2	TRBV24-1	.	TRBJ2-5	CATSETRLAAQETQYF	TGTGCCACCAGTGAGACACGACTAGCGGCCCAAGAGACCCAGTACTTC
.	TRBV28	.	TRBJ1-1	CASSLPLSSTPVAFF	TGTGCCAGCAGTCTCCCGCTAAGTAGCACCCCAGTGGCTTTCTTT
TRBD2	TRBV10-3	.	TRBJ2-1	CAITGTSGGYNEQFF	TGTGCCATCACCGGGACTAGCGGGGGTTATAATGAGCAGTTCTTC
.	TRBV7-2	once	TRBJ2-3	CASSLFRADTQYF	TGTGCCAGCAGCTTATTCCGAGCAGATACGCAGTATTTT
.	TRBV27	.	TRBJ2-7	CASSNRQSSYEQYF	TGTGCCAGCAGTAACCGACAGAGCTCCTACGAGCAGTACTTC
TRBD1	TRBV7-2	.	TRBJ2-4	CASSSTGADIQYF	TGTGCCAGCAGCTCCACAGGGGCCGACATTCAGTACTTC
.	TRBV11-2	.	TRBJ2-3	CASSLGRGRPTDTQYF	TGTGCCAGCAGCTTAGGGCGGGGGCGCCCCACAGATACGCAGTATTTT
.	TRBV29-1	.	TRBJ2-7	CSVAEQLEQYF	TGCAGCGTTGCCGAACAGCTCGAGCAGTACTTC
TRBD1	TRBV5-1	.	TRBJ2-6	CASSPDRVESGANVLTF	TGCGCCAGCAGCCCGGACAGGGTTGAGTCTGGGGCCAACGTCCTGACTTTC
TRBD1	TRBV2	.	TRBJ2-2	CASRRDRGTETGELFF	TGTGCCAGCAGGAGGGACAGGGGGACGGAGACCGGGGAGCTGTTTTTT
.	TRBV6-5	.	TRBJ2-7	CASRPGELTPYEQYF	TGTGCCAGCAGACCGGGAGAACTTACCCCCTACGAGCAGTACTTC
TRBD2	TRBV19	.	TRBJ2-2	CASSLAGGDTGELFF	TGTGCCAGTAGTCTAGCGGGGGGCGACACCGGGGAGCTGTTTTTT
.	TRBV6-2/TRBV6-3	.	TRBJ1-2	CASSMDKNLIYGYTF	TGTGCCAGCAGCATGGACAAAAACCTTATCTATGGCTACACCTTC
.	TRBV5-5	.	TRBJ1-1	CASSFFPGDGGEAFF	TGTGCCAGCAGCTTCTTCCCAGGGGACGGAGGAGAAGCTTTCTTT